This TCR beta chain was obtained from a study of shared clonotypes between healthy human individuals. TCRdb's table, derived via immunoSEQ multiplex PCR, lists solely in-frame clones and lacks some. In the table there are a few million clones, approximately 94% of which are singletons. Trimming took off 0 bases at V and 2 bases at J, with 9 bases between the two ends. The CDR3 extends over 14 amino acids. Germline values: CDR1 SGHRS, CDR2 YFSETQ. This rearrangement joins TRBV5-1 to TRBJ2-7; D remains ambiguous. Sequencing input: naive CD4+ T cells sorted from blood. The subset: CD45RA+ positively selected. This clonotype was sampled from a young man in good health. Here the CDR3 DNA reads TGCGCCAGCAGCTTGGATACGAGGACCTACGAGCAGTACTTC. Encoded protein: CASSLDTRTYEQYF.